The T cell receptor beta chain described here comes from a study of post-analysis software for immune sequencing data (dated by TCRdb to the mid-2010s). Study-level background: Disease courses on record covered relapsing-remitting, secondary progressive and progressive-relapsing multiple sclerosis, though some patients had no subtype annotation. The multiple sclerosis patient repertoires were compared with 10 or so previously published healthy control repertoires from donors aged about 6 to 26 years. A subset of samples was prepared in parallel using single-end sample barcoding, then pooled and co-amplified after Illumina adapter ligation.

The CDR3 runs 15 residues from the cysteine to the phenylalanine. Kept here is only the CDR3 DNA, which spans 45 bases and is read in frame from base 1. Compared with germline, V lacks 3 bases and J lacks 5 bases; bases without a gene match: 6. The germline V gene (reference sequence) provides CDR1 DFQATT and CDR2 SNEGSKA. TCR beta repertoires were profiled from peripheral blood of 13 young patients with multiple sclerosis to demonstrate the VDJtools post-analysis software. Multiple sclerosis patients were children and adolescents aged about 6 to 15 years. General findings and caveats noted by the study authors: The multiple sclerosis patient group was slightly younger than the control group. Four to six TRBV segments, including TRBV5-6, TRBV5-1 and TRBV20-1, were significantly more frequent in patients than controls. Compared with controls, multiple sclerosis patients had significantly lower normalized Chao1 diversity, a finding suggesting substantial peripheral T-cell clonal expansion. Strong co-clustering of samples prepared in the same batch was shown by direct clustering with F measure, prompting a batch-effect correction.

Comment on this clonotype: Its antigen is currently not known. Within one base of it there is no much larger clone, and no base qualities were kept.

Library method: PCR. The instrument was an Illumina HiSeq 2500. Unique molecular identifiers were incorporated into TCR beta cDNA libraries to reduce PCR and sequencing biases. Per 1 to 10 million input T cells, some 500,000 cDNA molecules were obtained, such that each molecule approximated one T cell. The patient libraries were prepared and sequenced with the same protocol used for the earlier healthy control dataset. Within a given batch, samples were prepared together, multiplexed and sequenced on the same HiSeq lane. Concerning the study's data processing: MIGEC handled the raw barcoded reads, throwing out single-read molecular identifier groups before consensus assembly and CDR3 extraction. Clonotype tables were post-analysed with VDJtools, normalizing diversity by down-sampling all datasets to the smallest sample size. In repertoire overlap clustering, CDR3 amino acid sequences, but not nucleotide sequences, were matched to correct batch-related cross-sample contamination. The public reads were run again by TCRdb, first through fastp at Q25 and then through MiXCR, and only productive beta chains were kept. Rows with a matching CDR3 protein are joined into one entry that keeps the most common DNA and genes. It is TCRdb's table, rather than the study itself, that gives the V and J calls and clone size. The sample table records 700,000 to 800,000 distinct CDR3 sequences; about 32% of these occur just once. The ten largest account for 0.55% to 0.65% of the sample.

The sample taken for sequencing was blood. Rearrangement joined TRBV20-1 to TRBJ2-5; a stretch of 13 junction bases matches TRBD2. The sequence was collected from a girl aged 10-17 years with multiple sclerosis. The DNA sequence is TGCAGTGCTAGGCGGACTAGCGGGAGTCTGGAGACCCAGTACTTC. Protein translation: CSARRTSGSLETQYF.